The T cell receptor beta chain under discussion was sequenced for a study of prognosis after radiotherapy for stage I lung cancer. About the research overall: Patients with stage I non-small cell lung cancer joined the study from 2018 through early 2019. Newly diagnosed primary stage I lung tumors were found in approximately 14 patients, while oligometastatic NSCLC after surgical resection of the primary tumor was found in five. Study conclusions and caveats: With medians of around 10,000 versus 6,900, unique TCR clone counts fell after stereotactic body radiation therapy.

The V end was cut by 1 base, the J end by 8 bases, with 17 bases between. Germline CDR1 reads SGHTA; CDR2 reads FQGNSA. The CDR3 covers 16 residues. This clonotype was counted at least ten times. The antigen remains undetermined. Genomic DNA provided the template from which TCR beta CDR3 was amplified by two-round multiplex PCR. Primers were specific to each TRBV and TRBJ gene in first-round PCR. TCRdb reprocessed the multiplex PCR reads via MiXCR and lists one record per CDR3 protein. The sample has about 13,000 distinct CDR3 sequences, about 43% seen once. The chain employs TRBV7-2 and TRBJ1-4; perhaps TRBD1 as D (5 bases). The sequencing here drew on PBMCs, taken before or after stereotactic body radiation therapy (not recorded which). The source of this sequence is a donor aged 50 or older with non-small cell lung cancer. The CDR3 region is CASSLVFAGKAEKLFF. CDR3 nucleotides: TGTGCCAGCAGCTTAGTTTTTGCAGGGAAGGCCGAAAAACTGTTTTTT.